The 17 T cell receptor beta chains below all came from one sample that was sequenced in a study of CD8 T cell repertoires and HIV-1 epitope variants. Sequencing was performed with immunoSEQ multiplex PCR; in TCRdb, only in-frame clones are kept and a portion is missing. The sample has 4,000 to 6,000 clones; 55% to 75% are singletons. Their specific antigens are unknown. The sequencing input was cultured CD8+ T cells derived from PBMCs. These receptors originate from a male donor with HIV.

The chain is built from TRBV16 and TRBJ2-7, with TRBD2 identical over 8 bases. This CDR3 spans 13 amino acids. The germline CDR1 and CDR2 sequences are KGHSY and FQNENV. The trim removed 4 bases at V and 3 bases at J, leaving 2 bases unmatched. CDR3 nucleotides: TGTGCCAGCAGCCCGGGGGGGGACTACGAGCAGTACTTC. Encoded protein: CASSPGGDYEQYF.

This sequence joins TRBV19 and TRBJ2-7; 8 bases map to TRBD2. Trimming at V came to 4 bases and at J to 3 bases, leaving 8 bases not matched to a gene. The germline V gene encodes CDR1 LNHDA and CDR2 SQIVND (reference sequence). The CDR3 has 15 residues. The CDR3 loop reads CASSTSGGGFYEQYF. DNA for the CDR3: TGTGCCAGTAGTACGTCCGGCGGGGGGTTCTACGAGCAGTACTTC.

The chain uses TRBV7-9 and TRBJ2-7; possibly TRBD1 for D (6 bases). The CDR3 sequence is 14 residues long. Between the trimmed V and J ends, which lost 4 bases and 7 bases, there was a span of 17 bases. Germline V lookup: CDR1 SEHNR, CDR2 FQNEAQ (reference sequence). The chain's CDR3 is CASSSTDSFGEQYF. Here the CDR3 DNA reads TGTGCCAGCAGCTCGACGGACAGTTTCGGGGAGCAGTACTTC.

The CDR3 nucleotides read TGTGCCAGCAGTGAACACGGGACAGCTGAAGAGACCCAGTACTTC. Residues: CASSEHGTAEETQYF. This rearrangement joins TRBV25-1 to TRBJ2-5; 7 bases fit TRBD1. Germline CDR1 and CDR2: MGHDK and SYGVNS. V trimming: 2 bases; J trimming: 3 bases; junction bases outside the gene matches: 6. This CDR3 has 15 amino acids.

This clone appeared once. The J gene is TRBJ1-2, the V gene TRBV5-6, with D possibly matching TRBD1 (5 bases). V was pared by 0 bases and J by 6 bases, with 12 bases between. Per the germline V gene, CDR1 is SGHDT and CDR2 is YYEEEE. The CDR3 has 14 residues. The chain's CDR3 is CASSLVSGGNGYTF. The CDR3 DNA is TGTGCCAGCAGCTTGGTATCGGGGGGAAATGGCTACACCTTC.

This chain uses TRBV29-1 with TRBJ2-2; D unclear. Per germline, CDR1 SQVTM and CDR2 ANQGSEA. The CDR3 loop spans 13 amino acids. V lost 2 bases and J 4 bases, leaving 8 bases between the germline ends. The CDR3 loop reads CSVETQPTGELFF. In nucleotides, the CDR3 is TGCAGCGTTGAAACGCAACCCACCGGGGAGCTGTTTTTT.

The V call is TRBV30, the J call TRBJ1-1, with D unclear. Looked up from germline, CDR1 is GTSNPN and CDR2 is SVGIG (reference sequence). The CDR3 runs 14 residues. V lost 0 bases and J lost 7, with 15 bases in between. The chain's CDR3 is CAWSVGVGIVEAFF. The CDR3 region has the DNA TGTGCCTGGAGTGTCGGGGTTGGTATAGTTGAAGCTTTCTTT. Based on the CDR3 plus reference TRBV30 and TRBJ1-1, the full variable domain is SQTIHQWPATLVQPVGSPLSLECTVEGTSNPNLYWYRQAAGRGLQLLFYSVGIGQISSEVPQNLSASRPQDRQFILSSKKLLLSDSGFYLCAWSVGVGIVEAFFGQGTRLTVV.

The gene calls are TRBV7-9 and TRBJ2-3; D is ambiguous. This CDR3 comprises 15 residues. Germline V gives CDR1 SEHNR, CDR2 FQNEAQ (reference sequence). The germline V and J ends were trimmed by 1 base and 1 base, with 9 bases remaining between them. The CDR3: CASSLVEQRTDTQYF. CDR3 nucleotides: TGTGCCAGCAGCTTAGTTGAGCAGCGCACAGATACGCAGTATTTT.

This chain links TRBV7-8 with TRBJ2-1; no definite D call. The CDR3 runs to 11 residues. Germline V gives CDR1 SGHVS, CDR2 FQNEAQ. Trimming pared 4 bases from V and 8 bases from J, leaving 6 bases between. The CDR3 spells CASSWEHEQFF. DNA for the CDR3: TGTGCCAGCAGCTGGGAACATGAGCAGTTCTTC.

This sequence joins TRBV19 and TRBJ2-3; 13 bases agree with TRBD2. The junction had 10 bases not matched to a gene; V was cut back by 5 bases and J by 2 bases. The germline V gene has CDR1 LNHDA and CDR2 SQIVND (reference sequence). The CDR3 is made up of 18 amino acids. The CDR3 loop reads CASSPGTSGIVITDTQYF. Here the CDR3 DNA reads TGTGCCAGTAGTCCCGGGACTAGCGGGATCGTTATCACAGATACGCAGTATTTT. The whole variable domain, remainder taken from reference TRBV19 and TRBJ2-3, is DGGITQSPKYLFRKEGQNVTLSCEQNLNHDAMYWYRQDPGQGLRLIYYSQIVNDFQKGDIAEGYSVSREKKESFPLTVTSAQKNPTAFYLCASSPGTSGIVITDTQYFGPGTRLTVL.

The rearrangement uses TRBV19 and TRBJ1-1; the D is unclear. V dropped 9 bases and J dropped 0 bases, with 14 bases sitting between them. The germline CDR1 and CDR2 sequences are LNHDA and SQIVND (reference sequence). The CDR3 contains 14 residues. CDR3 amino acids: CASRPEAMNTEAFF. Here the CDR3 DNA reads TGTGCCAGCCGCCCCGAGGCCATGAACACTGAAGCTTTCTTT.

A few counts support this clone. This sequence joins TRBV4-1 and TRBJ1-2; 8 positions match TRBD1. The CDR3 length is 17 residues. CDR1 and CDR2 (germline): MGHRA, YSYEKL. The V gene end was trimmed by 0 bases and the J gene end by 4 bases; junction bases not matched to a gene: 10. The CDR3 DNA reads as TGCGCCAGCAGCCAAGATCCGCAGGGGGCGCAAAGCTATGGCTACACCTTC. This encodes CASSQDPQGAQSYGYTF.

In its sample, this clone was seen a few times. The CDR3 loop reads CASSIDLRGNTGELFF. The CDR3 bases are TGTGCCAGTAGTATAGATCTTCGTGGGAACACCGGGGAGCTGTTTTTT. The V call is TRBV19, the J call TRBJ2-2; D is ambiguous. Trimming cost V 0 bases and J 1 base, with 9 bases left between them. CDR3 size: 16 residues. Germline V lookup: CDR1 LNHDA, CDR2 SQIVND (reference sequence). Complete variable domain (other parts from reference TRBV19 and TRBJ2-2): DGGITQSPKYLFRKEGQNVTLSCEQNLNHDAMYWYRQDPGQGLRLIYYSQIVNDFQKGDIAEGYSVSREKKESFPLTVTSAQKNPTAFYLCASSIDLRGNTGELFFGEGSRLTVL.

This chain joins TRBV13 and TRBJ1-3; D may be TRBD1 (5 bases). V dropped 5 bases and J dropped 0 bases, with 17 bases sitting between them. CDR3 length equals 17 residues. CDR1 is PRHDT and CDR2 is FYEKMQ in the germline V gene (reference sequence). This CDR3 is CASSGGFGASSGNTIYF. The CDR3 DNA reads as TGTGCCAGCAGCGGTGGATTTGGGGCTAGCTCTGGAAACACCATATATTTT.

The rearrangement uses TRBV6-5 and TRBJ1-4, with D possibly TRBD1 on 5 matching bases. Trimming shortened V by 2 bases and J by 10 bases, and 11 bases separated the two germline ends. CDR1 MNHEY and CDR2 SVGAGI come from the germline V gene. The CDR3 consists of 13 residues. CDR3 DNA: TGTGCCAGCAGTTACAAATGGGGACTAAAACTGTTTTTT. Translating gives CASSYKWGLKLFF.

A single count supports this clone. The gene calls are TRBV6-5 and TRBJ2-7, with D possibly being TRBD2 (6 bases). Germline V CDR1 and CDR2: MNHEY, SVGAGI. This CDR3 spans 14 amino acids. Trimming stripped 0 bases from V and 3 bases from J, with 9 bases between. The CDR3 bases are TGTGCCAGCAGTTACTCTGGGACTGGCTACGAGCAGTACTTC. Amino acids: CASSYSGTGYEQYF.

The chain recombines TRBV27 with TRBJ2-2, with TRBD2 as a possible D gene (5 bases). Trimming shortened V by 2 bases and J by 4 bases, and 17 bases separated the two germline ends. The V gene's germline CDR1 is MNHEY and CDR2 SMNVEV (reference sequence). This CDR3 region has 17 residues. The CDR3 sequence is CASSLPPPMGSTGELFF. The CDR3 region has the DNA TGTGCCAGCAGTTTACCCCCCCCGATGGGGAGCACCGGGGAGCTGTTTTTT.